The source of this T cell receptor (beta chain) is a study of blood T cell repertoires in COVID-19 (dated by TCRdb to the early 2020s). The study in broad terms: Collaborator samples came from the United States, Italy and Spain and covered acute and convalescent phases of COVID-19. The samples were drawn from the first 160 participants of the ongoing ImmuneRACE study and from over 950 subjects provided by 6 global collaborators. Deeply sampled blood TCRbeta repertoires from subjects exposed to, actively infected with, or recovered from COVID-19 were included in the dataset. The prospective study material was composed of cDNA or gDNA derived from T cells, B-cell-depleted T cells, or PBMCs. Nearly every sample came with metadata listing a de-identified subject ID, COVID-19 status, age in years and sex. The repertoires were released in a freely available public database meant as a resource for research on the immune response to SARS-CoV-2. Where available, HLA class I and class II types were taken from metadata supplied by the sample provider and were not determined by assay-based typing. Findings and caveats that apply to the study as a whole: Clinical and demographic metadata were provided uncurated, with the amount varying by source and participant.

One collaborating source in Seattle enrolled patients while the patients were actively infected and followed the patients over time throughout the course of disease. Collaborating institutions collected whole blood in K2EDTA tubes following their own protocols. For TCRbeta analysis, collaborators shipped samples as frozen whole blood, isolated PBMCs, or DNA extracted from either of those sample types. With respect to this clone: The specificity of this receptor is unknown. No per-base quality is available; no much larger clone lies one base away.

TCRbeta CDR3 regions were amplified from genomic DNA using the immunoSEQ Assay, a bias-controlled multiplex PCR. Under the source paper's analysis protocol: Within the assay, amplification of reference gene primers was used to estimate how many nucleated cells each sample contained. To quantify the absolute abundance of each unique TCRbeta CDR3 rearrangement, sequence reads were collapsed and filtered. For each sample, productive Simpson clonality was calculated as the square root of Simpson's diversity index over productive rearrangements. TCRdb provides this immuneACCESS table in a form limited to in-frame rearrangements. Some clones are lacking; in checked studies, under half of them reflect an unresolved V gene, and why the rest are absent is not known. The DNA was the basis for D and trimming; V, J and clone size are from that table. In this sample the table shows 95,000 to 150,000 clones, approximately 85% of which occur a single time. Clones ranked in the top ten supply 17% of the sample.

Inclusive of the bounding cysteine and phenylalanine, the CDR3 is 14 residues long. Only the CDR3 DNA is retained, 42 bases long and in frame from the first base. Sample: peripheral blood. This sequence originates from a man in his thirties or forties with COVID-19, enrolled during active disease. The receptor chain draws on TRBV21-1 and TRBJ1-2; no DNA check was done on the table's D call, TRBD1. TRBV21-1 is a pseudogene segment. This receptor carries the CDR3 CASSKKNSNNGYTF. The DNA sequence follows: TGTGCCAGCAGCAAAAAAAACAGCAATAATGGCTACACCTTC.